The 16 T cell receptor beta chains given below trace back to one sample, sequenced in a study of cytomegalovirus exposure and HLA in healthy donors. PCR amplification relied on 60 Vbeta primers (plus 13 Jbeta primers). Profiling relied on immunoSEQ multiplex PCR, and the TCRdb table lists in-frame clones only, not all of them. The sample yields roughly 120,000 clones, roughly a tenth seen once. The sequencing sample was made of PBMCs. The receptors derive from a man younger than 45 in good health and CMV-seronegative.

This clone appeared a few times. Since a far larger clone is one base different, this is likely a read error. Other nucleotide sequences from this sample produce the same CDR3. CDR3 nucleotides: TGTGCCAGCAGTGGTGAAAGTGGGGGCAATTCACCCCTCCACTTT. Translation gives CASSGESGGNSPLHF. This chain links TRBV6-4 with TRBJ1-6; TRBD1 is a possible D gene (6 bases). Per the germline V gene, CDR1 is MRHNA and CDR2 is SNTAGT. There are 15 residues in the CDR3. V was pared by 4 bases and J by 7 bases, with 14 bases between.

The J gene is TRBJ2-7, the V gene TRBV6-1; 10 positions agree with TRBD2. The CDR3 covers 15 residues. J was trimmed by 4 bases and V by 0 bases; bases with no gene match: 3. CDR1 is MNHNS and CDR2 is SASEGT in the germline V gene. This chain's CDR3 is CASSEALTSGYEQYF. CDR3 bases: TGTGCCAGCAGTGAAGCGTTGACTAGCGGGTACGAGCAGTACTTC.

This clone appeared a few times. The chain combines TRBV30 with TRBJ2-1; D possibly corresponds to TRBD1 (6 bases). The V gene's germline CDR1 is GTSNPN and CDR2 SVGIG (reference sequence). V was shortened by 0 bases and J by 1 base, with 13 bases between the two germline ends. The CDR3 covers 16 residues. This CDR3 reads CAWSVVGGGSYNEQFF. CDR3 in DNA: TGTGCCTGGAGTGTAGTAGGGGGTGGGTCCTACAATGAGCAGTTCTTC.

This clone was counted only a few times. CDR3 coding DNA: TGTGCCAGCACCTCAAGCGGATGGTGGACTGAAGCTTTCTTT. Translated, it gives CASTSSGWWTEAFF. This chain links TRBV14 with TRBJ1-1; D remains ambiguous. The ends were cut back, 7 bases at V and 5 bases at J, with 17 bases in the middle. CDR1 and CDR2 (germline): SGHDN, FVKESK. This CDR3 is 14 amino acids long.

This rearrangement joins TRBV27 to TRBJ1-2; D is undetermined. Deletions cut 5 bases from V and 3 bases from J, with 10 bases between. Germline-derived CDR1 and CDR2 are MNHEY and SMNVEV (reference sequence). The length of the CDR3 is 13 residues. CDR3 loop: CASSNRGHYGYTF. In nucleotides, the CDR3 is TGTGCCAGCAGTAACCGGGGTCACTATGGCTACACCTTC.

This chain joins TRBV14 and TRBJ2-1; 10 nucleotides align to TRBD2. CDR1 is SGHDN, CDR2 FVKESK, per germline. The CDR3 totals 16 residues. Trimming at V came to 0 bases and at J to 8 bases, leaving 7 bases not matched to a gene. CDR3 in DNA: TGTGCCAGCAGCCAAGAAGGTAGCGGGAGGTTCCATGAGCAGTTCTTC. Translation: CASSQEGSGRFHEQFF.

This chain joins TRBV30 and TRBJ1-5; D call uncertain. V lost 1 base to trimming and J lost 2 bases, with 18 bases between them. This CDR3 contains 17 residues. Germline V gene lookup returns CDR1 GTSNPN and CDR2 SVGIG (reference sequence). The DNA of the CDR3 is TGTGCCTGGAGTGGCGACTCCCTACTACGGGGCAATCAGCCCCAGCATTTT. Translated: CAWSGDSLLRGNQPQHF. The complete variable domain, with remaining parts taken from reference TRBV30 and TRBJ1-5, reads SQTIHQWPATLVQPVGSPLSLECTVEGTSNPNLYWYRQAAGRGLQLLFYSVGIGQISSEVPQNLSASRPQDRQFILSSKKLLLSDSGFYLCAWSGDSLLRGNQPQHFGDGTRLSIL.

The rearrangement joins TRBV7-6 to TRBJ2-3, with TRBD2 as a possible D gene (5 bases). CDR1 and CDR2 (germline): SGHVS, FNYEAQ. The CDR3 totals 13 residues. Trimming pared 8 bases from V and 4 bases from J, leaving 13 bases between. CDR3 loop: CASQASSADTQYF. In nucleotides, the CDR3 is TGTGCCAGCCAGGCTAGCTCGGCAGATACGCAGTATTTT.

The chain links TRBV5-8 to TRBJ2-5; D is perhaps TRBD2 (6 bases). The V end was cut by 5 bases, the J end by 7 bases, with 6 bases between. The CDR3 is 10 residues long. Per the germline V gene, CDR1 is SGHTS and CDR2 is YDEGEE. CDR3: CASRGGTQYF. In nucleotides, the CDR3 is TGTGCCAGCAGGGGGGGGACCCAGTACTTC.

The chain combines TRBV5-1 with TRBJ1-4; TRBD1 matches 8 bases. The germline V gene encodes CDR1 SGHRS and CDR2 YFSETQ. The CDR3 is 18 amino acids. V shed 0 bases and J 4 bases; nucleotides not matched to a gene: 11. The CDR3 reads CASSLARDSGQVNEKLFF. The CDR3 region has the DNA TGCGCCAGCAGCTTGGCCCGAGACTCGGGACAGGTTAATGAAAAACTGTTTTTT.

The rearrangement joins TRBV9 to TRBJ2-2, with a possible D match to TRBD1 (6 bases). CDR3 length: 16 residues. Deletions cut 4 bases from V and 5 bases from J, with 18 bases between. The germline gives CDR1 SGDLS, CDR2 YYNGEE. The CDR3 DNA is TGTGCCAGCAGCCCAAAGGGCAGGGGAAAGACCGGGGAGCTGTTTTTT. Translation gives CASSPKGRGKTGELFF.

This clone has only a few counts. The chain is built from TRBV6-1 and TRBJ2-7, with D perhaps matching TRBD2 (5 bases). Germline lookup yields CDR1 MNHNS and CDR2 SASEGT. V gave up 1 base and J gave up 0 bases, with 7 bases separating them. The CDR3 runs 14 residues. The CDR3 DNA reads TGTGCCAGCAGTGAAGGGAGGTACTCCTACGAGCAGTACTTC. Encoded protein: CASSEGRYSYEQYF.

This clone has a handful of counts. The J gene is TRBJ2-1, the V gene TRBV5-1; TRBD1 might be the D (5 bases). Germline lookup yields CDR1 SGHRS and CDR2 YFSETQ. CDR3 length: 16 residues. V was trimmed by 3 bases and J by 0 bases, leaving 13 bases between them. CDR3 coding DNA: TGCGCCAGCAGCTCGTCAGGCGACAGCTCCTACAATGAGCAGTTCTTC. Encoded protein: CASSSSGDSSYNEQFF.

This clone was seen a handful of times. The rearrangement links TRBV6-1 to TRBJ1-3, with D unresolved. The V end was cut by 5 bases, the J end by 0 bases, with 11 bases between. The germline V gene has CDR1 MNHNS and CDR2 SASEGT. The CDR3 covers 15 residues. As DNA, the CDR3 is TGTGCCAGCAGTCCCGGACTGATCTCTGGAAACACCATATATTTT. Translated, it gives CASSPGLISGNTIYF.

The chain employs TRBV7-9 and TRBJ1-3; the D gene is possibly TRBD1 (5 bases). The V end lost 5 bases, the J end lost 4 bases, and 15 bases lay between the germline ends. Germline assignment: CDR1 SEHNR and CDR2 FQNEAQ (reference sequence). The CDR3 is 15 residues long. CDR3 residues: CASSPPLGPGNTIYF. The CDR3 DNA reads TGTGCCAGCAGCCCCCCCCTGGGGCCAGGAAACACCATATATTTT.

The table lists this clone with a few counts. This sequence joins TRBV5-6 and TRBJ1-5, with D possibly matching TRBD1 (5 bases). This CDR3 has 15 amino acids. Per germline, CDR1 SGHDT and CDR2 YYEEEE. The V end was cut by 2 bases, the J end by 2 bases, with 11 bases between. CDR3 nucleotides: TGTGCCAGCAGCTTTTGGGGCAGGGGCAATCAGCCCCAGCATTTT. Its translation is CASSFWGRGNQPQHF.